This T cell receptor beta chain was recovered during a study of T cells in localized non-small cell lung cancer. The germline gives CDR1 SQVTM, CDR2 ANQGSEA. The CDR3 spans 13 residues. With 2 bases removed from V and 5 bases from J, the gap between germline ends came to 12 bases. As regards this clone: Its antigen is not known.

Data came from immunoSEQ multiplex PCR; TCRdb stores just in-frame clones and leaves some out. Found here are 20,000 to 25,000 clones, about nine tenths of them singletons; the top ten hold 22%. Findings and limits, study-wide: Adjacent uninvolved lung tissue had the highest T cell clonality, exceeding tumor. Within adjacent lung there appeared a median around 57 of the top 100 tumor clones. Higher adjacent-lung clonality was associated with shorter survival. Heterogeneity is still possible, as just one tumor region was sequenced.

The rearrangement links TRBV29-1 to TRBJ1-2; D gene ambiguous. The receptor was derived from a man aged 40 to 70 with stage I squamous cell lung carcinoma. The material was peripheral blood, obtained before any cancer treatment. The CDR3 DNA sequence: TGCAGCGTTGAAAGGGAGGTGGGATATGGCTACACCTTC. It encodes CSVEREVGYGYTF.